A selection of T cell receptor beta chains follows, all from one sample in a study of radiation and T cells in renal cell carcinoma. The method was immunoSEQ multiplex PCR; TCRdb's version includes in-frame clones alone and lacks a portion of them. The sample consists of some 95,000 clones, 75% to 90% of them appearing once. The sequencing here drew on blood, taken from a patient whose treatment included radiotherapy and nephrectomy. Every receptor here comes from a man in his fifties with renal cell carcinoma. Each CDR3 is given with its conserved first and last residue. D genes are given only for firm matches. Not every row has a clone size; where given, it reads once, few, many or a size class.

D: -
J: TRBJ2-2
size: -
length: 14
V: TRBV9
CDR3: CASSVATNTGELFF
DNA: TGTGCCAGCAGCGTAGCTACTAACACCGGGGAGCTGTTTTTT

D: -
J: TRBJ1-2
size: -
length: 14
V: TRBV18
CDR3: CASSPTDGNYGYTF
DNA: TGTGCCAGCTCACCCACGGACGGAAACTATGGCTACACCTTC

D: TRBD2
J: TRBJ2-3
size: -
length: 16
V: TRBV5-8
CDR3: CASSLVSSGRADTQYF
DNA: TGTGCCAGCAGCTTGGTTTCTAGCGGGAGGGCCGATACGCAGTATTTT

D: -
J: TRBJ1-4
size: -
length: 16
V: TRBV11-2
CDR3: CASSLGRSSASEKLFF
DNA: TGTGCCAGCAGCTTGGGAAGAAGTTCTGCAAGTGAAAAACTGTTTTTT

D: TRBD1
J: TRBJ1-5
size: -
length: 17
V: TRBV27
CDR3: CASSLWGTVNSNQPQHF
DNA: TGTGCCAGCAGTTTATGGGGGACAGTAAATAGCAATCAGCCCCAGCATTTT

D: -
J: TRBJ1-5
size: -
length: 13
V: TRBV4-1
CDR3: CASSQRDDEPQHF
DNA: TGCGCCAGCAGCCAAAGGGACGATGAGCCCCAGCATTTT

D: -
J: TRBJ1-4
size: -
length: 14
V: TRBV9
CDR3: CASSVRGSNEKLFF
DNA: TGTGCCAGCAGCGTAAGGGGGTCAAATGAAAAACTGTTTTTT

D: -
J: TRBJ2-5
size: once
length: 13
V: TRBV6-5
CDR3: CASSYGGQETQYF
DNA: TGTGCCAGCAGTTACGGGGGTCAAGAGACCCAGTACTTC

D: TRBD2
J: TRBJ2-1
size: once
length: 16
V: TRBV5-4
CDR3: CASSLTSGYLYNEQFF
DNA: TGTGCCAGCAGCTTGACTAGCGGGTATCTTTACAATGAGCAGTTCTTC

D: TRBD2
J: TRBJ2-1
size: -
length: 16
V: TRBV7-2
CDR3: CASSLTSGGAVDEQFF
DNA: TGTGCCAGCAGCTTAACTAGCGGGGGGGCCGTGGATGAGCAGTTCTTC

D: -
J: TRBJ2-3
size: -
length: 13
V: TRBV11-3
CDR3: CASNFRWQDTQYF
DNA: TGTGCCAGCAACTTCCGGTGGCAAGATACGCAGTATTTT

D: -
J: TRBJ1-5
size: -
length: 13
V: TRBV2
CDR3: CASSGQFNQPQHF
DNA: TGTGCCAGCAGTGGACAGTTCAATCAGCCCCAGCATTTT

D: TRBD1
J: TRBJ1-1
size: few
length: 13
V: TRBV19
CDR3: CATGQTLNTEAFF
DNA: TGTGCCACGGGACAGACTTTGAACACTGAAGCTTTCTTT

D: TRBD1
J: TRBJ1-6
size: -
length: 15
V: TRBV6-5
CDR3: CASSSSGTGNSPLHF
DNA: TGTGCCAGCAGTTCCTCGGGGACAGGGAATTCACCCCTCCACTTT

D: -
J: TRBJ2-7
size: once
length: 13
V: TRBV30
CDR3: CAWSPSGENEQYF
DNA: TGTGCCTGGAGCCCGTCAGGAGAGAACGAGCAGTACTTC

D: TRBD2
J: TRBJ2-5
size: -
length: 15
V: TRBV27
CDR3: CASSLGLAGYETQYF
DNA: TGTGCCAGCAGTTTAGGACTAGCGGGGTACGAGACCCAGTACTTC

D: -
J: TRBJ1-3
size: -
length: 15
V: TRBV27
CDR3: CASSLSRGTPNTIYF
DNA: TGTGCCAGCAGTTTATCGCGGGGTACTCCAAACACCATATATTTT

D: TRBD2
J: TRBJ2-1
size: -
length: 15
V: TRBV10-3
CDR3: CAISDPGLAGNEQFF
DNA: TGTGCCATCAGTGACCCGGGACTAGCGGGGAATGAGCAGTTCTTC

D: -
J: TRBJ1-4
size: -
length: 14
V: TRBV19
CDR3: CASSPQVEEEKLFF
DNA: TGTGCCAGTAGCCCACAGGTGGAGGAGGAAAAACTGTTTTTT

D: -
J: TRBJ1-6
size: -
length: 13
V: TRBV30
CDR3: CAWSGAVNSPLHF
DNA: TGTGCCTGGAGTGGGGCAGTTAATTCACCCCTCCACTTT

D: TRBD1
J: TRBJ1-5
size: -
length: 13
V: TRBV10-3
CDR3: CATQGAGNQPQHF
DNA: TGTGCCACCCAGGGGGCGGGCAATCAGCCCCAGCATTTT

D: -
J: TRBJ2-6
size: -
length: 15
V: TRBV9
CDR3: CASSIASSGANVLTF
DNA: TGTGCCAGCAGCATCGCTAGCTCTGGGGCCAACGTCCTGACTTTC

D: -
J: TRBJ2-1
size: once
length: 15
V: TRBV7-6
CDR3: CASSLWGDTNNEQFF
DNA: TGTGCCAGCAGCTTATGGGGGGACACTAACAATGAGCAGTTCTTC

D: TRBD1
J: TRBJ2-7
size: once
length: 13
V: TRBV6-6
CDR3: CASSWTGDYEQYF
DNA: TGTGCCAGCAGTTGGACAGGGGACTACGAGCAGTACTTC

D: TRBD2
J: TRBJ2-3
size: -
length: 17
V: TRBV9
CDR3: CASSVELAGGPKDTQYF
DNA: TGTGCCAGCAGCGTAGAGCTAGCGGGAGGGCCGAAAGATACGCAGTATTTT

D: TRBD1
J: TRBJ1-1
size: -
length: 15
V: TRBV5-1
CDR3: CASSFKQGENTEAFF
DNA: TGCGCCAGCAGCTTTAAACAGGGGGAGAACACTGAAGCTTTCTTT

D: TRBD1
J: TRBJ2-1
size: once
length: 17
V: TRBV4-1
CDR3: CASSHLGRQGRENEQFF
DNA: TGCGCCAGCAGCCATTTGGGTCGACAGGGACGGGAAAATGAGCAGTTCTTC

D: -
J: TRBJ1-5
size: -
length: 13
V: TRBV29-1
CDR3: CSVHRGSNQPQHF
DNA: TGCAGCGTTCATAGGGGAAGCAATCAGCCCCAGCATTTT

D: TRBD1
J: TRBJ1-2
size: -
length: 12
V: TRBV27
CDR3: CASSSMTGGYTF
DNA: TGTGCCAGCAGTTCAATGACAGGGGGCTACACCTTC

D: -
J: TRBJ2-2
size: -
length: 14
V: TRBV11-2
CDR3: CASSSGDYTGELFF
DNA: TGTGCCAGCAGCTCCGGGGACTACACCGGGGAGCTGTTTTTT

D: -
J: TRBJ2-1
size: -
length: 13
V: TRBV6-5
CDR3: CASSYMGVDEQFF
DNA: TGTGCCAGCAGTTATATGGGGGTCGATGAGCAGTTCTTC

D: TRBD2
J: TRBJ2-1
size: -
length: 17
V: TRBV7-8
CDR3: CASSLGGSSAGVYEQFF
DNA: TGTGCCAGCAGCTTAGGGGGATCCTCAGCGGGAGTCTATGAGCAGTTCTTC

D: -
J: TRBJ1-5
size: -
length: 15
V: TRBV10-3
CDR3: CASQVHGTGNQPQHF
DNA: TGTGCCTCACAAGTGCACGGTACCGGCAATCAGCCCCAGCATTTT

D: TRBD2
J: TRBJ2-1
size: once
length: 15
V: TRBV9
CDR3: CASSASSGGYNEQFF
DNA: TGTGCCAGCAGCGCTTCTAGCGGGGGGTACAATGAGCAGTTCTTC

D: TRBD2
J: TRBJ2-5
size: once
length: 15
V: TRBV19
CDR3: CASSIDAGAVGTQYF
DNA: TGTGCCAGTAGTATAGATGCGGGAGCCGTCGGGACCCAGTACTTC

D: -
J: TRBJ1-5
size: -
length: 14
V: TRBV27
CDR3: CASRSLGANQPQHF
DNA: TGTGCCAGCAGGTCGTTGGGGGCCAATCAGCCCCAGCATTTT

D: -
J: TRBJ2-1
size: -
length: 15
V: TRBV7-9
CDR3: CASSSDGSSYNEQFF
DNA: TGTGCCAGCAGCTCAGACGGGAGCTCCTACAATGAGCAGTTCTTC

D: TRBD1
J: TRBJ2-2
size: -
length: 15
V: TRBV5-5
CDR3: CASSLEGGASGELFF
DNA: TGTGCCAGCAGCTTGGAAGGGGGCGCGAGCGGGGAGCTGTTTTTT

D: TRBD2
J: TRBJ2-7
size: once
length: 12
V: TRBV30
CDR3: CAWRGTSREQYF
DNA: TGTGCCTGGAGGGGGACTAGCCGCGAGCAGTACTTC

D: TRBD1
J: TRBJ1-5
size: -
length: 16
V: TRBV23-1
CDR3: CASSRFTGTAYQPQHF
DNA: TGCGCCAGCAGTCGATTCACCGGGACAGCCTATCAGCCCCAGCATTTT

D: TRBD2
J: TRBJ2-1
size: -
length: 17
V: TRBV9
CDR3: CASSGRLAGGIYNEQFF
DNA: TGTGCCAGCAGCGGACGACTAGCGGGGGGAATCTACAATGAGCAGTTCTTC

D: -
J: TRBJ2-6
size: -
length: 13
V: TRBV29-1
CDR3: CSAGHSGANVLTF
DNA: TGCAGCGCTGGTCACTCTGGGGCCAACGTCCTGACTTTC

D: -
J: TRBJ2-7
size: -
length: 13
V: TRBV30
CDR3: CAQNLPGGYEQYF
DNA: TGTGCCCAAAACCTCCCCGGCGGATACGAGCAGTACTTC

D: TRBD1
J: TRBJ2-7
size: -
length: 15
V: TRBV25-1
CDR3: CASSHPGQGTYEQYF
DNA: TGTGCCAGCAGTCACCCGGGACAGGGAACATACGAGCAGTACTTC

D: TRBD2
J: TRBJ2-7
size: -
length: 13
V: TRBV7-3
CDR3: CASSPTVTSRQYF
DNA: TGTGCCAGCAGCCCGACAGTGACTAGCAGGCAGTACTTC